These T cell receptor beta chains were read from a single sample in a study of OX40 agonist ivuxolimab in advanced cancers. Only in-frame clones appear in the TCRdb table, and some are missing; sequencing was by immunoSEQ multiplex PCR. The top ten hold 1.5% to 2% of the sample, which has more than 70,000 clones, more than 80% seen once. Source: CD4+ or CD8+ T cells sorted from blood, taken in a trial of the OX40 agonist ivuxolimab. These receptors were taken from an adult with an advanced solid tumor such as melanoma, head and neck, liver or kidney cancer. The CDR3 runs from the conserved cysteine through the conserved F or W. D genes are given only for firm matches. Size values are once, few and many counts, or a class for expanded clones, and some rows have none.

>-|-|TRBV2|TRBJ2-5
CASSEGAPLAVTQYF
TGTGCCAGCAGTGAGGGGGCCCCCCTCGCTGTAACCCAGTACTTC
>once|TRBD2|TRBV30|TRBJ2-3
CAWSGLAFTDTQYF
TGTGCCTGGTCGGGACTAGCCTTCACAGATACGCAGTATTTT
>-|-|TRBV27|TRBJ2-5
CASSALSQETQYF
TGTGCCAGCAGTGCCCTATCCCAAGAGACCCAGTACTTC
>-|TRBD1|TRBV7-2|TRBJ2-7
CASSSPGQGYEQYF
TGTGCCAGCAGCTCGCCGGGACAGGGGTACGAGCAGTACTTC
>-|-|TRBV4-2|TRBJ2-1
CASSQDIRGSSYNEQFF
TGTGCCAGCAGCCAAGATATTAGGGGAAGCTCCTACAATGAGCAGTTCTTC
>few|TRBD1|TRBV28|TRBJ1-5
CASTYSDRDGQPQHF
TGTGCCAGCACCTACTCCGACAGGGACGGTCAGCCCCAGCATTTT
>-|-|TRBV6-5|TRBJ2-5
CASSPGTQETQYF
TGTGCCAGCAGTCCCGGGACACAAGAGACCCAGTACTTC
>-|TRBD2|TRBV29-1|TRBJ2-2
CSVREGLAGNTGELFF
TGCAGCGTTCGAGAAGGGCTAGCGGGAAACACCGGGGAGCTGTTTTTT
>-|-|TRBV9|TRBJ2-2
CASSVARQTGELFF
TGTGCCAGCAGCGTAGCTCGCCAGACCGGGGAGCTGTTTTTT
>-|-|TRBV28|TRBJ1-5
CASSSPGGNQPQHF
TGTGCCAGCAGTTCTCCGGGGGGAAATCAGCCCCAGCATTTT
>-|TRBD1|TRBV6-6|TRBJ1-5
CASSPQGASSNQPQHF
TGTGCCAGCAGTCCGCAGGGGGCTAGTAGCAATCAGCCCCAGCATTTT
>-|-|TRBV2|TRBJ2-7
CASSVSYEQYF
TGTGCCAGCAGTGTCTCCTACGAGCAGTACTTC
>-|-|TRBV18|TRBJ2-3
CASSPPSTDTQYF
TGTGCCAGCTCACCACCTAGCACAGATACGCAGTATTTT
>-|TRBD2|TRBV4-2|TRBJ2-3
CASSQDRTSGSTDTQYF
TGTGCCAGCAGCCAAGACCGGACTAGCGGGAGCACAGATACGCAGTATTTT
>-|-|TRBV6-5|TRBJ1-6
CASRPRGVLSPLHF
TGTGCCAGCAGACCCCGGGGGGTTCTATCACCCCTCCACTTT
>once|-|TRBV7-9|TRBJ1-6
CASSLGPGTSPLHF
TGTGCCAGCAGCCTTGGACCCGGAACTTCACCCCTCCACTTT
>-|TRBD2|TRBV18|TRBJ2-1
CASSPPSGGGYNEQFF
TGTGCCAGCTCACCACCAAGCGGGGGAGGGTACAATGAGCAGTTCTTC
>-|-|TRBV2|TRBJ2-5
CASYATGTLFKETQYF
TGTGCCAGCTATGCTACCGGGACACTATTCAAAGAGACCCAGTACTTC
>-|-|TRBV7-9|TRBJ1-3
CASSPPPGNTIYF
TGTGCCAGCAGCCCGCCCCCCGGAAACACCATATATTTT
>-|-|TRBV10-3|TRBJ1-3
CALSDGLSGNTIYF
TGTGCCCTCTCAGACGGCCTCTCTGGAAACACCATATATTTT
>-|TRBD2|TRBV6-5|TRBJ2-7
CASSYSASGRKYF
TGTGCCAGCAGTTATAGTGCTAGCGGGCGGAAGTACTTC
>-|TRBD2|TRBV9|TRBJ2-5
CASSVVGAGGEETQYF
TGTGCCAGCAGCGTAGTTGGAGCGGGAGGAGAGGAGACCCAGTACTTC
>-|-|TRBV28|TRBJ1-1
CASSGTMNTEAFF
TGTGCCAGCAGCGGGACAATGAACACTGAAGCTTTCTTT
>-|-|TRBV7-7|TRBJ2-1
CASSPGGPYEQFF
TGTGCTAGCAGCCCAGGAGGGCCCTATGAGCAGTTCTTC
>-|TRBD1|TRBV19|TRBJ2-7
CASSADRVDEQYF
TGTGCCAGTAGTGCCGACAGGGTGGACGAGCAGTACTTC
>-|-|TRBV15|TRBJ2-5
CATSRDGWGVAGETQYF
TGTGCCACCAGCAGAGATGGGTGGGGGGTCGCGGGAGAGACCCAGTACTTC
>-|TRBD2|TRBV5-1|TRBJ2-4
CASSREGPPAKNIQYF
TGCGCCAGCAGCCGGGAGGGCCCTCCAGCCAAAAACATTCAGTACTTC
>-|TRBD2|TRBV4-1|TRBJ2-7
CASSQLPTGGAYEQYF
TGCGCCAGCAGCCAATTACCGACCGGGGGGGCGTACGAGCAGTACTTC
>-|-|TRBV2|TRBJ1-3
CASSLGQFDSGNTIYF
TGTGCCAGCAGCCTCGGACAGTTTGACTCTGGAAACACCATATATTTT
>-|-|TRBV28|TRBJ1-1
CASSPVGWDQGNTEAFF
TGTGCCAGCAGTCCTGTAGGTTGGGACCAGGGGAACACTGAAGCTTTCTTT
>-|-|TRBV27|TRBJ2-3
CASSPGWSRKGTDTQYF
TGTGCCAGCAGTCCAGGATGGAGCCGCAAAGGGACAGATACGCAGTATTTT
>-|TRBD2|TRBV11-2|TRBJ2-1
CASSLVYGGNEQFF
TGTGCCAGCAGCTTAGTTTACGGGGGGAATGAGCAGTTCTTC
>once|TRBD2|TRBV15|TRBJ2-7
CATSRVREGSHEQYF
TGTGCCACCAGCAGAGTGCGGGAGGGCTCCCACGAGCAGTACTTC
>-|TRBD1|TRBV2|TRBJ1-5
CASSGPGQQNQPQHF
TGTGCCAGCAGTGGGCCGGGACAGCAAAATCAGCCCCAGCATTTT
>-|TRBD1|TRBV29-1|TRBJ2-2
CSVDDRGLGTGELFF
TGCAGCGTCGATGACAGGGGGCTTGGCACCGGGGAGCTGTTTTTT
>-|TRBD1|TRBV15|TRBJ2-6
CATSRDRNRGDSGANVLTF
TGTGCCACCAGCAGAGATCGGAACAGGGGAGACTCTGGGGCCAACGTCCTGACTTTC
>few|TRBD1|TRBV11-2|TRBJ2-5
CASSTLTGYQETQYF
TGTGCCAGCAGCACCCTGACAGGGTACCAAGAGACCCAGTACTTC
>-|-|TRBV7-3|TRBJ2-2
CASSPSYTVTGELFF
TGTGCCAGCAGCCCGTCATACACCGTCACCGGGGAGCTGTTTTTT
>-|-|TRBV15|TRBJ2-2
CATSRDPGIGELFF
TGTGCCACCAGCAGAGATCCAGGGATAGGGGAGCTGTTTTTT
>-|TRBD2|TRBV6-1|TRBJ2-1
CASTILAGVYNEQFF
TGTGCCAGCACCATACTAGCGGGAGTCTACAATGAGCAGTTCTTC
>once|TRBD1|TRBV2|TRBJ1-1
CASTGGQGPWNTEAFF
TGTGCCAGCACAGGGGGACAGGGCCCCTGGAACACTGAAGCTTTCTTT
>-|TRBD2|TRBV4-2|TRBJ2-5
CASSQEITSGRKETQYF
TGTGCCAGCAGCCAAGAGATAACCAGCGGGAGGAAAGAGACCCAGTACTTC
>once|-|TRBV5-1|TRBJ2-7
CASSPGEYEQYF
TGCGCCAGCAGCCCGGGGGAGTACGAGCAGTACTTC
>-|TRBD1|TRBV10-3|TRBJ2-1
CAINTGGNNEQFF
TGTGCCATCAATACAGGGGGCAACAATGAGCAGTTCTTC
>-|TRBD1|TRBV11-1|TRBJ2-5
CASSLGGQDQETQYF
TGTGCCAGCAGCTTAGGAGGACAGGACCAAGAGACCCAGTACTTC
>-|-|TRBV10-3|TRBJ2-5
CATKKEFAEETQYF
TGTGCCACCAAGAAAGAATTCGCCGAAGAGACCCAGTACTTC
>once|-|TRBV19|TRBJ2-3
CASSIGAGTDTQYF
TGTGCCAGTAGTATAGGGGCAGGGACAGATACGCAGTATTTT
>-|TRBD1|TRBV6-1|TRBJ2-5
CASSELTGAPGETQYF
TGTGCCAGCAGTGAATTGACAGGGGCCCCGGGGGAGACCCAGTACTTC
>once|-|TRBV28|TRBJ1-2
CASSLRGGGVYGYTF
TGTGCCAGCAGTTTGAGGGGGGGTGGTGTCTATGGCTACACCTTC
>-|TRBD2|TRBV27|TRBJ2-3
CASSSRTSGNTDTQYF
TGTGCCAGCAGTTCCCGGACTAGCGGGAACACAGATACGCAGTATTTT
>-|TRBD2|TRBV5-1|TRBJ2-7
CASSPGLAGVYEQYF
TGCGCCAGCAGCCCGGGGCTAGCGGGAGTGTACGAGCAGTACTTC
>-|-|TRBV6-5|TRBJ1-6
CASSLAGAYNSPLHF
TGTGCCAGCAGTTTAGCAGGGGCCTATAATTCACCCCTCCACTTT
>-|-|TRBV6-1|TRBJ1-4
CASMVDIFRNEKLFF
TGTGCCAGCATGGTAGACATTTTTCGTAATGAAAAACTGTTTTTT
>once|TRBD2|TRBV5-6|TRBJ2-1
CASSIAGASYNEQFF
TGTGCCAGCAGCATAGCGGGAGCATCCTACAATGAGCAGTTCTTC
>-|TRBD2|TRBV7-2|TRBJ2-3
CASRLSSGAADTQYF
TGTGCCAGCAGATTATCTAGCGGAGCTGCAGATACGCAGTATTTT
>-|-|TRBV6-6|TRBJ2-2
CASRSGGVAGELFF
TGTGCCAGCAGAAGTGGGGGAGTGGCCGGGGAGCTGTTTTTT
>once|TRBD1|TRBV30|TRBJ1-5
CAWSQGAREPQHF
TGTGCCTGGAGCCAGGGGGCGAGGGAGCCCCAGCATTTT
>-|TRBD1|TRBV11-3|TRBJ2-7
CASSPDRATYEQYF
TGTGCCAGCAGCCCGGACAGGGCCACCTACGAGCAGTACTTC
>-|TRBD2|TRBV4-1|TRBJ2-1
CASSRLAGGAYNEQFF
TGCGCCAGCAGCCGACTAGCGGGAGGGGCCTACAATGAGCAGTTCTTC